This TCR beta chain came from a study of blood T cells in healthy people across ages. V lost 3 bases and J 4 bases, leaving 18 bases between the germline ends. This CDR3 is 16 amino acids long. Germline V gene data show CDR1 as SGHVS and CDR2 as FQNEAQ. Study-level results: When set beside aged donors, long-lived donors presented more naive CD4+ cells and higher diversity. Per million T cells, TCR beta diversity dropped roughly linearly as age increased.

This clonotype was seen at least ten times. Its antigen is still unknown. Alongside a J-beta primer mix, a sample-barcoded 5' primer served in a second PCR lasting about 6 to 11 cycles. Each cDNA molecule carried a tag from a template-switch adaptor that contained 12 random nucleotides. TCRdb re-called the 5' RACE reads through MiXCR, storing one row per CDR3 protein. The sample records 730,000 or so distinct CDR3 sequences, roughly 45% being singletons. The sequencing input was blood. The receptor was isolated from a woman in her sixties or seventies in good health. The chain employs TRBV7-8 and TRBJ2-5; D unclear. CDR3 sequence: CASSFRVSTTGETQYF. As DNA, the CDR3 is TGTGCCAGCAGCTTCCGGGTCTCTACAACGGGAGAGACCCAGTACTTC.